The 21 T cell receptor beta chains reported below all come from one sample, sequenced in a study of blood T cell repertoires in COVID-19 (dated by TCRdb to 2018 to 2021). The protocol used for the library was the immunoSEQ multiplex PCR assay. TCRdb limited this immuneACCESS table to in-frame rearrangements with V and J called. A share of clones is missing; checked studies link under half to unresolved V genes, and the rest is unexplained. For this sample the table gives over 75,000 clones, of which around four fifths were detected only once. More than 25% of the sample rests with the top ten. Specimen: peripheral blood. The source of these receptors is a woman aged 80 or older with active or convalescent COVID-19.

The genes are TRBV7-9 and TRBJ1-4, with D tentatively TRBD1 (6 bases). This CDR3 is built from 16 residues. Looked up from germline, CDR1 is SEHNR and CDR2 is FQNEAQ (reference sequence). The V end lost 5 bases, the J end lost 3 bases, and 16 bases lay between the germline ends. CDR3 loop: CASSPIGGLPNEKLFF. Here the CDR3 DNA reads TGTGCCAGCAGCCCCATAGGGGGTCTGCCTAATGAAAAACTGTTTTTT.

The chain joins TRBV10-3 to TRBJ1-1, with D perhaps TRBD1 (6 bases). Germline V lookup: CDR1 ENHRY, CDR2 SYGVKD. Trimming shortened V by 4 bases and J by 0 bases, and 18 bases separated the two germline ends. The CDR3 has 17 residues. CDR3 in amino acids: CAISGGGGTTMNTEAFF. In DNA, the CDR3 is TGTGCCATCAGTGGGGGCGGGGGCACGACTATGAACACTGAAGCTTTCTTT.

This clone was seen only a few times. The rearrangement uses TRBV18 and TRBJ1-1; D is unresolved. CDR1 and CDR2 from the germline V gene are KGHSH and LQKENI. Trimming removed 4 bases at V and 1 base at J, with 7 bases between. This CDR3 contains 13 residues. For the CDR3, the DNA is TGTGCCAGCTCACTATCAGAGAACACTGAAGCTTTCTTT. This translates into CASSLSENTEAFF.

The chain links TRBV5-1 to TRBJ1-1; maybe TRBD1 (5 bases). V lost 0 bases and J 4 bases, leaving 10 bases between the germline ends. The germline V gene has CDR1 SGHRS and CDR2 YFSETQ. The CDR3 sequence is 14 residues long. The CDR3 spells CASSLEGLVTEAFF. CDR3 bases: TGCGCCAGCAGCTTGGAGGGGCTGGTCACTGAAGCTTTCTTT.

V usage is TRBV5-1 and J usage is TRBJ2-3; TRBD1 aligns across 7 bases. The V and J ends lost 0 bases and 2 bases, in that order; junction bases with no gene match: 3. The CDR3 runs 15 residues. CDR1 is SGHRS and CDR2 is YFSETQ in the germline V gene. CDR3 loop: CASSLEGQLTDTQYF. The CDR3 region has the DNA TGCGCCAGCAGCTTGGAGGGACAGCTCACAGATACGCAGTATTTT.

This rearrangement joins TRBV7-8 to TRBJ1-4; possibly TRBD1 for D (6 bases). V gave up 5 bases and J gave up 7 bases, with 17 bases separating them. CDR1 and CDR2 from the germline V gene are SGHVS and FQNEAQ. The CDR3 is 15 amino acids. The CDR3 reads CASSPLQGLGEKLFF. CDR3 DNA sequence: TGTGCCAGCAGCCCTTTACAGGGACTAGGTGAAAAACTGTTTTTT.

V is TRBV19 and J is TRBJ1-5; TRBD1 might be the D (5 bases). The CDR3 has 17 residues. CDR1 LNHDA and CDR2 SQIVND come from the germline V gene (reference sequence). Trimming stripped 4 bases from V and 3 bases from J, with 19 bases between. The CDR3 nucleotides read TGTGCCAGTAGTACGCGACATGTGGGGCGAGACAATCAGCCCCAGCATTTT. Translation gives CASSTRHVGRDNQPQHF. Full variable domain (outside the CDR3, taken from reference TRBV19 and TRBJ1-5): DGGITQSPKYLFRKEGQNVTLSCEQNLNHDAMYWYRQDPGQGLRLIYYSQIVNDFQKGDIAEGYSVSREKKESFPLTVTSAQKNPTAFYLCASSTRHVGRDNQPQHFGDGTRLSIL.

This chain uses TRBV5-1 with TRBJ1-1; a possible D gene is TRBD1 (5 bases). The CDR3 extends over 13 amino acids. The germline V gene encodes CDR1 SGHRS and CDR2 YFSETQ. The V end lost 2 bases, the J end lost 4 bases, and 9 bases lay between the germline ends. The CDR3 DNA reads TGCGCCAGCAGCTTTGGCAGGGTCACTGAAGCTTTCTTT. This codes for CASSFGRVTEAFF.

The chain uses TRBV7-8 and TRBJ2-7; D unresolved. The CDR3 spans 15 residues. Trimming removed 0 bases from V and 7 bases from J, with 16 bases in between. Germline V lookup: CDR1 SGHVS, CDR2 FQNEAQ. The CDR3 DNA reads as TGTGCCAGCAGCTTAGCGCTAGTTGGTGGAGTTGAGCAGTACTTC. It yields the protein CASSLALVGGVEQYF.

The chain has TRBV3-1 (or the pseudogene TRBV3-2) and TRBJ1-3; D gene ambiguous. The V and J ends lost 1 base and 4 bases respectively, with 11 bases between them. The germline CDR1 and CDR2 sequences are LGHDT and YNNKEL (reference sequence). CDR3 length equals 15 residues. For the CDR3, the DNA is TGTGCCAGCAGCCAAGCACGGGGTTGGGGAAACACCATATATTTT. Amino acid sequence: CASSQARGWGNTIYF.

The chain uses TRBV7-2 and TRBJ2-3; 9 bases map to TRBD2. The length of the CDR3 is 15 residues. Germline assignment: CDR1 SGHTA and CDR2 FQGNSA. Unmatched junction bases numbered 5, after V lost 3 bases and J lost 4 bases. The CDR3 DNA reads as TGTGCCAGCAGCTTTGGCGGGGGGGCCGCAGATACGCAGTATTTT. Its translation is CASSFGGGAADTQYF.

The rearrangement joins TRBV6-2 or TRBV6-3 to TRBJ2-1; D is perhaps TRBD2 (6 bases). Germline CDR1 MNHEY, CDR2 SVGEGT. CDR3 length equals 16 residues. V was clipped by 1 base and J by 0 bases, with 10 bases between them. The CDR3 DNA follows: TGTGCCAGCAGTTACTTTGGGAGGAACTCCTACAATGAGCAGTTCTTC. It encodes CASSYFGRNSYNEQFF.

Here the CDR3 reads CATKEQTNYGYTF. The CDR3 DNA follows: TGTGCCACCAAAGAACAGACCAACTATGGCTACACCTTC. The chain links TRBV6-5 to TRBJ1-2, with no clear D. Germline lookup yields CDR1 MNHEY and CDR2 SVGAGI. The V and J ends lost 10 bases and 2 bases respectively, with 14 bases between them. This CDR3 has 13 amino acids.

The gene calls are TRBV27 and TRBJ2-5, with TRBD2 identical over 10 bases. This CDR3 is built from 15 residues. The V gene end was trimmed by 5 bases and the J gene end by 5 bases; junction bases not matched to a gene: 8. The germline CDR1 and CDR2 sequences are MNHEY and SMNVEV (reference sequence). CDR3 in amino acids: CASSPALAGVETQYF. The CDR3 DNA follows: TGTGCCAGCAGTCCCGCCCTAGCGGGGGTGGAGACCCAGTACTTC.

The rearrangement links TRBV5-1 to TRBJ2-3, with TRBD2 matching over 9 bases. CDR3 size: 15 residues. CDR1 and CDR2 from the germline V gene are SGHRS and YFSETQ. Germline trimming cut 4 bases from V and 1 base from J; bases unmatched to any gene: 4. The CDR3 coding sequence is TGCGCCAGCAGCCCCTTAGCGGGAGGCACAGATACGCAGTATTTT. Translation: CASSPLAGGTDTQYF.

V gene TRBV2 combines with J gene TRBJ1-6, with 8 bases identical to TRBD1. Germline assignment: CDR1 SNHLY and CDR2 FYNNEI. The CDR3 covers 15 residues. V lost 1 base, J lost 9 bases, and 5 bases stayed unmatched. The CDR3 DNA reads TGTGCCAGCAGTGAAGACCAGGGGGCTCGTTCACCCCTCCACTTT. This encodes CASSEDQGARSPLHF.

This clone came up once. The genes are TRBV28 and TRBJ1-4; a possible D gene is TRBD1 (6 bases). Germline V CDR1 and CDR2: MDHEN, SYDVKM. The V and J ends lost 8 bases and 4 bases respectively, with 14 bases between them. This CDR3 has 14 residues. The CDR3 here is CASGRGGDNEKLFF. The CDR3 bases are TGTGCCAGCGGTCGAGGGGGTGATAATGAAAAACTGTTTTTT.

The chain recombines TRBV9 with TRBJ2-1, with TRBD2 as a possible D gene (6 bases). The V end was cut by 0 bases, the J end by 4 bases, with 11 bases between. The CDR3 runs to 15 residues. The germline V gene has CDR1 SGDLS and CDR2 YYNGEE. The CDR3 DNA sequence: TGTGCCAGCAGCGTAGGGCTAGCGCGGTACAATGAGCAGTTCTTC. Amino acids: CASSVGLARYNEQFF.

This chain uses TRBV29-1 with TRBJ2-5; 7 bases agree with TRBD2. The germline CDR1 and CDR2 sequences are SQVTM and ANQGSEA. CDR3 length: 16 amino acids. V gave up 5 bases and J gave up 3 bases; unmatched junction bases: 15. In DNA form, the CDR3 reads TGCAGCGTTAACGGGGTTGGCTGGGGGGGAGAAGAGACCCAGTACTTC. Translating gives CSVNGVGWGGEETQYF.

CDR3 protein: CASQATGGSYEQYF. The CDR3 nucleotides are TGTGCCAGCCAAGCGACAGGGGGCTCCTACGAGCAGTACTTC. This chain uses TRBV28 with TRBJ2-7, with 9 nucleotides matching TRBD1. V shed 8 bases, J shed 0 bases, and the junction held 5 bases outside the gene matches. The V gene's germline CDR1 is MDHEN and CDR2 SYDVKM. This CDR3 has 14 amino acids. Supplemented by reference TRBV28 and TRBJ2-7, the full variable domain reads DVKVTQSSRYLVKRTGEKVFLECVQDMDHENMFWYRQDPGLGLRLIYFSYDVKMKEKGDIPEGYSVSREKKERFSLILESASTNQTSMYLCASQATGGSYEQYFGPGTRLTVT.

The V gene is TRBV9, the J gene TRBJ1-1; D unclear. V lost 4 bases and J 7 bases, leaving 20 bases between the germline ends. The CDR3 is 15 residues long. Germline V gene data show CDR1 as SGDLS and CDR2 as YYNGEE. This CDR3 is CASSRQTGSDNEAFF. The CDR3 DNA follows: TGTGCCAGCAGCCGGCAAACGGGGTCGGATAATGAAGCTTTCTTT.